The text below deals with one TCR beta chain. These data originate in a study of blood T cell repertoires in COVID-19. Study summary: COVID-19 samples collected from the United States, Italy and Spain covered acute and convalescent phases. T cells, B-cell-depleted T cells, or PBMCs provided the cDNA or gDNA that served as material.

Per the study methods: Quantification of nucleated cells was approximated via reference gene primer amplification. Some clones are missing from TCRdb's copy, which holds only in-frame ones; the method was immunoSEQ multiplex PCR. The V and J calls and the clone size are those of that table, but D and trimming were determined from the DNA. The sample comprises about 150,000 clones, 87% of which are singletons, and over 4.5% rests with the top ten. V gave up 5 bases and J gave up 0 bases; unmatched junction bases: 9. CDR1 is SGHAT and CDR2 is FQNNGV in the germline V gene. The CDR3 has 16 amino acids. The source material was peripheral blood. The receptor was derived from a human donor in a cohort sampled during active COVID-19. This chain links TRBV11-2 with TRBJ2-7; 8 nucleotides agree with TRBD1. The CDR3 bases are TGTGCCAGCAGCAAATCCCGGACAGGGAGCTCCTACGAGCAGTACTTC. It specifies CASSKSRTGSSYEQYF.